The entry below gives a single T cell receptor beta chain sequence along with its context. No antigen is known for it. PCR primers comprised 60 Vbeta and 13 Jbeta primers. TCRdb keeps only in-frame clones here, not all; method: immunoSEQ multiplex PCR. The sample includes about 60,000 clones, approximately 80% of them seen just once. This entry belongs to a study of cytomegalovirus exposure and HLA in healthy donors. The study, taken as a whole, reports: Cytomegalovirus status was reportedly diagnosed by the classifier with high specificity and sensitivity. Later analysis suggested most CMV-associated TCR beta chains were HLA-restricted. Other equally common chains were less clonally expanded than HLA-associated TCR beta chains, a later analysis showed. TCR beta V segments were, for the most part, productive about 87% or about 30% of the time in an earlier analysis.

CDR3 length: 15 amino acids. V dropped 1 base and J dropped 6; count of bases not matched to a gene: 7. Germline CDR1 and CDR2: SGHTA and FQGNSA. The V and J genes are TRBV7-2 and TRBJ2-7; 9 positions agree with TRBD2. This receptor was taken from a woman in her 40s in good health and CMV-seropositive. Sample: PBMCs. The CDR3: CASSLDSSGGGEQYF. The CDR3 DNA reads as TGTGCCAGCAGCTTAGACAGTAGCGGGGGCGGCGAGCAGTACTTC.